A selection of T cell receptor beta chains follows, all from one sample in a study of yellow fever vaccine responses in identical twins. From the RT-PCR reads, TCRdb called clonotypes with MiXCR, one entry per CDR3 protein. The sample includes over 15,000 distinct CDR3 sequences, roughly 70% of them seen just once. The source material was T cells from blood (PBMCs), unsorted or a sorted subset (not recorded which), sampled before or after yellow fever vaccination (not recorded which). Receptors originate from a woman under 30 who received the yellow fever vaccine. Each CDR3 is given with its conserved first and last residue. D genes are given only for firm matches. Clone size appears in some rows only: once, few, many, or a class for an expanded clone.

cdr3_aa cdr3_nt clone_size j_call d_call v_call
CASGLVGGQETQYF TGTGCTAGTGGTTTGGTGGGGGGCCAAGAGACCCAGTACTTC . TRBJ2-5 . TRBV12-5
CATRTGANYGYTF TGTGCCACCCGGACAGGGGCGAATTATGGCTACACCTTC . TRBJ1-2 TRBD1 TRBV10-3
CASSLAGMNTEAFF TGTGCCAGCAGCTTGGCAGGAATGAACACTGAAGCTTTCTTT once TRBJ1-1 . TRBV5-5
CASSPKAAGEYEQYF TGTGCCAGCTCACCAAAGGCCGCTGGAGAGTACGAGCAGTACTTC . TRBJ2-7 . TRBV18
CAISELSLGGNTIYF TGTGCCATCAGTGAGCTATCTCTCGGTGGAAACACCATATATTTT few TRBJ1-3 . TRBV10-3
CASSSTSGKQFF TGTGCCAGCAGTTCAACGTCAGGGAAGCAGTTCTTC . TRBJ2-1 . TRBV6-5
CASSQDVWVSGNTIYF TGTGCCAGCAGCCAAGACGTTTGGGTGTCTGGAAACACCATATATTTT . TRBJ1-3 . TRBV4-2
CSAWDYSYNEQFF TGCAGTGCTTGGGACTACTCCTACAATGAGCAGTTCTTC . TRBJ2-1 TRBD2 TRBV20-1
CASNPQGSYGYTF TGTGCCAGCAACCCCCAGGGTTCCTATGGCTACACCTTC . TRBJ1-2 . TRBV7-2
CASSPFLITSSSDEQFF TGTGCCAGCAGTCCCTTCCTTATCACCTCTAGCTCGGATGAGCAGTTCTTC . TRBJ2-1 . TRBV28
CASSLRLGVAKNIQYF TGCGCCAGCAGCTTGCGGCTGGGGGTGGCCAAAAACATTCAGTACTTC . TRBJ2-4 . TRBV5-1
CSAYLVTGGTGELFF TGCAGCGCGTACCTAGTTACCGGTGGCACCGGGGAGCTGTTTTTT . TRBJ2-2 . TRBV29-1
CATSDSWGNEQFF TGTGCCACCAGTGATTCGTGGGGAAATGAGCAGTTCTTC . TRBJ2-1 . TRBV24-1
CSARLPTSLAGGSYEQYF TGCAGTGCTCGACTTCCGACTTCCCTAGCGGGAGGCTCCTACGAGCAGTACTTC . TRBJ2-7 TRBD2 TRBV20-1
CASSLDSNGNTIYF TGCGCCAGCAGCTTGGACAGCAACGGAAACACCATATATTTT . TRBJ1-3 . TRBV5-1
CAIGATGGTDTQYF TGTGCCATCGGCGCTACCGGGGGCACAGATACGCAGTATTTT few TRBJ2-3 . TRBV10-3
CSVDRQGGMGAFF TGCAGCGTTGACAGACAAGGGGGCATGGGAGCTTTCTTT . TRBJ1-1 TRBD1 TRBV29-1
CASSQTDRDNEQFF TGTGCCAGCAGCCAAACCGACAGGGACAATGAGCAGTTCTTC few TRBJ2-1 TRBD1 TRBV4-2
CASSIRTINTGELFF TGTGCCAGCAGCATCCGGACCATTAACACCGGGGAGCTGTTTTTT few TRBJ2-2 . TRBV9
CASSSDRDSGYGYTF TGCGCCAGCAGCTCGGACCGGGACAGCGGCTATGGCTACACCTTC . TRBJ1-2 TRBD1 TRBV5-1
CASSTRTGPSTDTQYF TGTGCCAGCAGCACCCGAACAGGGCCTAGCACAGATACGCAGTATTTT . TRBJ2-3 . TRBV11-3
CASSSSGSINNEQFF TGTGCCAGCAGTTCTAGCGGGAGTATCAACAATGAGCAGTTCTTC . TRBJ2-1 TRBD2 TRBV12-3/TRBV12-4
CASTENQGGGGYTF TGTGCCAGTACCGAAAACCAGGGGGGCGGTGGCTACACCTTC . TRBJ1-2 TRBD1 TRBV19
CASSLKSGGYTF TGTGCCAGCAGCTTAAAATCGGGTGGCTACACCTTC . TRBJ1-2 . TRBV7-9
CASSAPGLAGAETQYF TGTGCCAGCAGTGCACCGGGACTAGCGGGGGCCGAGACCCAGTACTTC . TRBJ2-5 TRBD2 TRBV25-1
CASSALGGVNEKLFF TGCGCCAGCAGCGCCCTTGGGGGAGTAAATGAAAAACTGTTTTTT . TRBJ1-4 . TRBV5-1
CASISWASGTRAGELFF TGTGCCAGCATCTCCTGGGCTAGCGGGACAAGGGCCGGGGAGCTGTTTTTT few TRBJ2-2 TRBD2 TRBV2
CASSELGTSWDTQYF TGTGCCAGCAGTGAATTGGGGACTAGCTGGGATACGCAGTATTTT few TRBJ2-3 TRBD2 TRBV6-1
CSVEGSSSGTSTDTQYF TGCAGCGTTGAAGGCTCCTCTAGCGGAACTAGCACAGATACGCAGTATTTT . TRBJ2-3 TRBD2 TRBV29-1
CSVVRQGASEQFF TGCAGCGTTGTAAGACAGGGGGCTAGTGAGCAGTTCTTC . TRBJ2-1 TRBD1 TRBV29-1
CASSPGLTDTQYF TGCGCCAGCAGCCCCGGATTGACAGATACGCAGTATTTT . TRBJ2-3 . TRBV4-3
CASSPGTVNEKLFF TGTGCCAGCAGTCCCGGGACTGTGAATGAAAAACTGTTTTTT . TRBJ1-4 . TRBV2
CASSKTENTEAFF TGTGCCAGCAGCAAGACAGAGAACACTGAAGCTTTCTTT once TRBJ1-1 . TRBV11-1
CASSRTSGYNEQFF TGTGCCAGCTCACGGACTAGCGGCTACAATGAGCAGTTCTTC . TRBJ2-1 TRBD2 TRBV18
CSVDSGQGTDTQYF TGCAGCGTTGACTCGGGACAGGGCACAGATACGCAGTATTTT . TRBJ2-3 TRBD1 TRBV29-1
CASSETANYGYTF TGTGCCAGCAGCGAGACAGCAAACTATGGCTACACCTTC once TRBJ1-2 . TRBV2
CASSQDILQDVREKLFF TGCGCCAGCAGCCAAGATATTTTACAGGATGTACGGGAAAAACTGTTTTTT few TRBJ1-4 . TRBV4-1
CASSYSGGIADTQYF TGTGCCAGCAGTTACTCAGGGGGCATCGCAGATACGCAGTATTTT few TRBJ2-3 TRBD1 TRBV6-2/TRBV6-3
CASSRRQGLNIQYF TGTGCCAGCAGCAGAAGACAGGGGTTAAACATTCAGTACTTC once TRBJ2-4 TRBD1 TRBV13
CASSEVNSYYEQYF TGTGCCAGCAGTGAAGTTAACTCATATTACGAGCAGTACTTC few TRBJ2-7 . TRBV2
CATSGAGQGHSNQPQHF TGTGCCACCAGCGGGGCGGGGCAGGGGCACAGCAATCAGCCCCAGCATTTT . TRBJ1-5 . TRBV15
CASYFAETQYF TGTGCCAGCTACTTTGCAGAGACCCAGTACTTC . TRBJ2-5 . TRBV2
CATSRGRGLYEQYF TGTGCCACCAGCAGAGGTAGGGGGCTCTACGAGCAGTACTTC . TRBJ2-7 TRBD1 TRBV15
CSVAGEGYTF TGCAGCGTTGCAGGGGAGGGCTACACCTTC . TRBJ1-2 . TRBV29-1
CASSLAGGGTEAFF TGTGCCAGCAGTTTGGCAGGGGGAGGGACTGAAGCTTTCTTT . TRBJ1-1 TRBD1 TRBV28
CASSQDSGVSYNEQFF TGCGCCAGCAGCCAAGATAGCGGAGTTTCCTACAATGAGCAGTTCTTC . TRBJ2-1 . TRBV4-3
CASRRGDREKLFF TGTGCCAGCAGGAGAGGGGATCGTGAAAAACTGTTTTTT once TRBJ1-4 . TRBV12-3/TRBV12-4
CASSDGGAPIEQYF TGTGCCAGCAGTGATGGGGGGGCGCCCATCGAGCAGTACTTC . TRBJ2-7 . TRBV2
CASSISGTGINYGYTF TGTGCCAGCAGTATCTCCGGGACAGGAATTAACTATGGCTACACCTTC . TRBJ1-2 TRBD1 TRBV28